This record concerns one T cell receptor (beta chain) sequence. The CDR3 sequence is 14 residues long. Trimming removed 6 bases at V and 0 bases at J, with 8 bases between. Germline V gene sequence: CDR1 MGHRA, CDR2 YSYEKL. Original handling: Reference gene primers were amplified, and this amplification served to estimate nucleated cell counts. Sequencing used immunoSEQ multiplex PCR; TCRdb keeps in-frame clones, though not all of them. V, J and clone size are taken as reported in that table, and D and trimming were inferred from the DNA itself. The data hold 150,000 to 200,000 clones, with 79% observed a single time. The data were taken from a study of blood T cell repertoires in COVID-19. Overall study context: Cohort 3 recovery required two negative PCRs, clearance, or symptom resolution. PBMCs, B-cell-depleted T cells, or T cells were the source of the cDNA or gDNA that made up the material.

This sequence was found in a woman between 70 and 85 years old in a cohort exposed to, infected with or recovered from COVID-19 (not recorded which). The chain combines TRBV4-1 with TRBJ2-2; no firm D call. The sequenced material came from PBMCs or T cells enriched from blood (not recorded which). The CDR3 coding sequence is TGCGCCAGCAGGCGAGAAGCGAACACCGGGGAGCTGTTTTTT. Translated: CASRREANTGELFF.